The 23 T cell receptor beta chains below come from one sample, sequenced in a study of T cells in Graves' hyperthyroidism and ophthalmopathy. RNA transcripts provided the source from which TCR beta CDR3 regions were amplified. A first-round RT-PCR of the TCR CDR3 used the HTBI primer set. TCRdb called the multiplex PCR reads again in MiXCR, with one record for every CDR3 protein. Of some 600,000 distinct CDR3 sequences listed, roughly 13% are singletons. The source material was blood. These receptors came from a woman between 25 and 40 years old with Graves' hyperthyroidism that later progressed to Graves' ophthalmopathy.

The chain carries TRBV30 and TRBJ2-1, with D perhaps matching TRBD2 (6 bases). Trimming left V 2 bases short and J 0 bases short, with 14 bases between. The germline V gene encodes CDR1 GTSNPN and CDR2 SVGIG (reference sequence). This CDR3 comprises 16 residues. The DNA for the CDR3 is TGTGCCTGGAGTTTTCCAGGACTACTCTCCTACAATGAGCAGTTCTTC. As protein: CAWSFPGLLSYNEQFF.

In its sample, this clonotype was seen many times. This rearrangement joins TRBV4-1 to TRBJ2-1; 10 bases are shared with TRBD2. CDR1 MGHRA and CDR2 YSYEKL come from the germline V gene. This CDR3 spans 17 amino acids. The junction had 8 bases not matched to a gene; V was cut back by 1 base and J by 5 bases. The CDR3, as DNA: TGCGCCAGCAGCCAAGTGCTAGCGGGAGACAGTCACAATGAGCAGTTCTTC. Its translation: CASSQVLAGDSHNEQFF.

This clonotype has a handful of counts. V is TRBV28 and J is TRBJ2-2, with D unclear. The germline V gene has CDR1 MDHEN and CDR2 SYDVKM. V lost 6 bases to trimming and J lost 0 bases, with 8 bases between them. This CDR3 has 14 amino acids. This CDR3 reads CASRRPTNTGELFF. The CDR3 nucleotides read TGTGCCAGCAGAAGACCTACGAACACCGGGGAGCTGTTTTTT.

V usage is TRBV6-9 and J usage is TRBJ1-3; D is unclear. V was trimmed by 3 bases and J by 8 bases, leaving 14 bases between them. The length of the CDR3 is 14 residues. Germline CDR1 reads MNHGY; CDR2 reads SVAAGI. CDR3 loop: CASSYEGLKDTIYF. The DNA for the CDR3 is TGTGCCAGCAGTTACGAGGGCTTAAAAGACACCATATATTTT.

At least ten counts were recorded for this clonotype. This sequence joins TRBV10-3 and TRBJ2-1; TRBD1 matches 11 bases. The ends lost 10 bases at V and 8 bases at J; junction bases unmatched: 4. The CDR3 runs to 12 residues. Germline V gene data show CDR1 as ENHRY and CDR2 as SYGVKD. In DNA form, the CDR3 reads TGTGCCAACGGACAGGGGGCAGATGAGCAGTTCTTC. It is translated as CANGQGADEQFF.

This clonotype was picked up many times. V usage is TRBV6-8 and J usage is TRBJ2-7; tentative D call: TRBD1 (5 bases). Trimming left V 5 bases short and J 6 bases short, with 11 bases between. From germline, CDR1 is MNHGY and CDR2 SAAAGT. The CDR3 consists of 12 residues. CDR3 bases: TGTGCCAGCAGTCCACAGGTTTCCGAGCAGTACTTC. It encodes CASSPQVSEQYF.

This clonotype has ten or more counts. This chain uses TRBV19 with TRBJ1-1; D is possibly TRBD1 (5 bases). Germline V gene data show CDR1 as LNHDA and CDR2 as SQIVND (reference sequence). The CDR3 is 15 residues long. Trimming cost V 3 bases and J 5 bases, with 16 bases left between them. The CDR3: CASSIRAGDWTEAFF. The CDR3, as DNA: TGTGCCAGTAGTATCCGAGCGGGGGATTGGACTGAAGCTTTCTTT.

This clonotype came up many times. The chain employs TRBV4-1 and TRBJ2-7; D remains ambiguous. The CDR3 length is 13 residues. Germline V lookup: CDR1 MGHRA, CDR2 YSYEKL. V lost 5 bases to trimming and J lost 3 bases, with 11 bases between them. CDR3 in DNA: TGCGCCAGCAGCGACCGGGTCGACTACGAGCAGTACTTC. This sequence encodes CASSDRVDYEQYF.

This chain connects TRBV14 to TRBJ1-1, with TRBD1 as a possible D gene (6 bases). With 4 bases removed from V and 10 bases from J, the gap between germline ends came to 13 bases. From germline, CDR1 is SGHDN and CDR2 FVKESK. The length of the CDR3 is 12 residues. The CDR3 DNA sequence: TGTGCCAGCAGCCTCCTGGGAGGGGGAGCTTTCTTT. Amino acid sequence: CASSLLGGGAFF.

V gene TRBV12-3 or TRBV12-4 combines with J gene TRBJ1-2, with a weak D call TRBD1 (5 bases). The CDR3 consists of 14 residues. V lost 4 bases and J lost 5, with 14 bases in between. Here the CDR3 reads CASSSGTSPYGYTF. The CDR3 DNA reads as TGTGCCAGCAGTTCCGGGACGTCACCTTATGGCTACACCTTC.

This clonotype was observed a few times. DNA of the CDR3: TGTGCCAGCAGCTATTCGGACAGGGGAGGCGGCTACACCTTC. Translating gives CASSYSDRGGGYTF. J is TRBJ1-2 and V is TRBV7-9; 9 bases map to TRBD1. There are 14 residues in the CDR3. Trimming cost V 4 bases and J 8 bases; bases outside gene matches: 8. Germline CDR1 is SEHNR and CDR2 is FQNEAQ (reference sequence).

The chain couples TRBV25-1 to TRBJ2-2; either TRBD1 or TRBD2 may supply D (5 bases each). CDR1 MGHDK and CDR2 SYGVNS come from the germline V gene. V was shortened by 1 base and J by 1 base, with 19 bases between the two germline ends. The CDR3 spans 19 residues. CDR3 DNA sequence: TGTGCCAGCAGTGAATTTCCCATAAGGGGACCGAAGAACACCGGGGAGCTGTTTTTT. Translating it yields CASSEFPIRGPKNTGELFF.

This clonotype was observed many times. The CDR3 DNA sequence: TGTGCCAGCAGCTTGATACAGGCTGATGCTGAAGCTTTCTTT. Residues: CASSLIQADAEAFF. J is TRBJ1-1 and V is TRBV7-9; D is perhaps TRBD1 (5 bases). V was clipped by 3 bases and J by 6 bases, with 14 bases between them. This CDR3 comprises 14 residues. CDR1 is SEHNR and CDR2 is FQNEAQ in the germline V gene (reference sequence).

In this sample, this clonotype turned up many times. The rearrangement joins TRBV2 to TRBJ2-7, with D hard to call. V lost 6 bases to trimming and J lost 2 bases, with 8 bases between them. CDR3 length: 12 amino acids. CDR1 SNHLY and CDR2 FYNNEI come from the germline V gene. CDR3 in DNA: TGTGCCAGCAGCTACACAACCTACGAGCAGTACTTC. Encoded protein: CASSYTTYEQYF.

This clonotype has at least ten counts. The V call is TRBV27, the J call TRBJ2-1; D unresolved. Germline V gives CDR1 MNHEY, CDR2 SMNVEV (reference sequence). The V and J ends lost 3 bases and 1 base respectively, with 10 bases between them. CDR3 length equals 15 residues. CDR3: CASSLALTSYNEQFF. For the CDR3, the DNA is TGTGCCAGCAGTTTGGCCTTGACTTCCTACAATGAGCAGTTCTTC.

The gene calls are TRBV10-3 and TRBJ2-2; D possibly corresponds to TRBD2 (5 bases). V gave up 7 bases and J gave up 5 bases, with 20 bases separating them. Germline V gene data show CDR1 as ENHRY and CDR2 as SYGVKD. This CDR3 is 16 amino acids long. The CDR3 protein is CAIKDGGRLGTGELFF. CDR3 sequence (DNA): TGTGCCATCAAGGACGGCGGGCGGCTGGGGACCGGGGAGCTGTTTTTT.

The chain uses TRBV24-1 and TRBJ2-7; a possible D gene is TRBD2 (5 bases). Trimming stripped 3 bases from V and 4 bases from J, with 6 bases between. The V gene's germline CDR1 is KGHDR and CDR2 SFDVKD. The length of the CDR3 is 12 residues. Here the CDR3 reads CATSDGGYEQYF. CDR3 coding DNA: TGTGCCACCAGTGATGGAGGATACGAGCAGTACTTC.

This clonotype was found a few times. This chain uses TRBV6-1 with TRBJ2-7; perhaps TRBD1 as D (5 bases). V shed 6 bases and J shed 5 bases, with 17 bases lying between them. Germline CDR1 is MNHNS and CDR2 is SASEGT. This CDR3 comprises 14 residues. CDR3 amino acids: CASSQVAGSDEQYF. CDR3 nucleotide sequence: TGTGCCAGCAGCCAAGTGGCAGGGTCAGACGAGCAGTACTTC.

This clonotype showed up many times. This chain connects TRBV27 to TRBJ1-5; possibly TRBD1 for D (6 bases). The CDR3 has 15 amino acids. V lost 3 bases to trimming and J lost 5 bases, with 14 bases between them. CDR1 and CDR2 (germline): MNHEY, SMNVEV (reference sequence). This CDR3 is CASSLAGAGDQPQHF. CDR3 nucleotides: TGTGCCAGCAGTTTGGCAGGGGCGGGTGATCAGCCCCAGCATTTT.

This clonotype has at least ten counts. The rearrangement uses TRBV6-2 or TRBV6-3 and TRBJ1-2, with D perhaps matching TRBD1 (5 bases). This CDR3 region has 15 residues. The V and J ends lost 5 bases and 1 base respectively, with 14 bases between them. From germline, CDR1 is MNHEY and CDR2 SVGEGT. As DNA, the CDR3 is TGTGCCAGCAGTGTGCGAGGGACGGATAACTATGGCTACACCTTC. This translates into CASSVRGTDNYGYTF.

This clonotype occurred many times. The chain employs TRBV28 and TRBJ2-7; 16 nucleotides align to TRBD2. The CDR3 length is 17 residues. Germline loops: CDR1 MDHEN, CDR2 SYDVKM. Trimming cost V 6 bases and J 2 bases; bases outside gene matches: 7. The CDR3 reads CASSTGTSGRATYEQYF. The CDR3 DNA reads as TGTGCCAGCAGCACCGGGACTAGCGGGAGGGCCACCTACGAGCAGTACTTC.

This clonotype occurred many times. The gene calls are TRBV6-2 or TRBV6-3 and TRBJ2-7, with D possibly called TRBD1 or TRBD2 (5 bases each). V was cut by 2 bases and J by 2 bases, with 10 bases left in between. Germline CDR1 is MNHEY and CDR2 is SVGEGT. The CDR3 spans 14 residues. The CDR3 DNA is TGTGCCAGCAGTTACGAGCAGGGACCCTACGAGCAGTACTTC. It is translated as CASSYEQGPYEQYF.

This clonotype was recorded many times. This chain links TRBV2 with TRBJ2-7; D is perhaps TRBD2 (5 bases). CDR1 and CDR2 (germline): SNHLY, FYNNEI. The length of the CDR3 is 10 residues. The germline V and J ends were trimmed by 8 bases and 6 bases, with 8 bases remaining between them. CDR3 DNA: TGTGCCAGCTCGGGGTCCGAGCAGTACTTC. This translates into CASSGSEQYF.